This T cell receptor beta chain is from a study of metastatic and nonmetastatic thyroid tumors. CDR3 length: 12 amino acids. V lost 1 base and J lost 4, with 4 bases in between. The germline V gene encodes CDR1 MNHNS and CDR2 SASEGT. Thyroid surgery took place with no prior treatment in any patient. This clone came up a few times. TCRdb re-clonotyped the PCR reads via MiXCR. The sample shows tens of thousands of clones, 15% of them seen only once. The sample was blood. The chain uses TRBV6-1 and TRBJ1-2; D gene uncertain. The TCR was taken from a female donor with papillary thyroid cancer or a benign thyroid nodule (not recorded which). Some clones in this sample may be carry-over from other donors' samples. The CDR3 is CASSEEGYGYTF. CDR3 nucleotides: TGTGCCAGCAGTGAAGAGGGCTATGGCTACACCTTC.